This T cell receptor (beta chain) was identified during a study of cytomegalovirus exposure and HLA in healthy donors. Study conclusions and caveats: Fewer than 20,000 TCR beta sequences were associated with HLA alleles at 0.05 false discovery rate in a later analysis. Later analysis indicated greater clonal expansion among HLA-associated TCR beta chains than among equally common other chains. For most TCR beta V segments, an earlier analysis put the productive rate at about 87% or about 30% of the time.

Trimming removed 2 bases at V and 4 bases at J, with 4 bases between. In germline, CDR1 is SGHDT, CDR2 YYEEEE. The CDR3 totals 11 residues. Turning to this clone: Its antigen is not known.

13 Jbeta primers and 60 Vbeta primers were used for the PCR. The repertoire was sequenced with immunoSEQ multiplex PCR; TCRdb's copy has only in-frame clones and lacks some. This table has 200,000 to 250,000 clones, approximately 78% appearing once. The receptor's source is a young man in good health and CMV-seronegative. The chain joins TRBV5-6 to TRBJ2-7; no firm D call. The sample consisted of PBMCs. The CDR3 reads CASSFGYEQYF. The CDR3 DNA follows: TGTGCCAGCAGCTTCGGTTACGAGCAGTACTTC.